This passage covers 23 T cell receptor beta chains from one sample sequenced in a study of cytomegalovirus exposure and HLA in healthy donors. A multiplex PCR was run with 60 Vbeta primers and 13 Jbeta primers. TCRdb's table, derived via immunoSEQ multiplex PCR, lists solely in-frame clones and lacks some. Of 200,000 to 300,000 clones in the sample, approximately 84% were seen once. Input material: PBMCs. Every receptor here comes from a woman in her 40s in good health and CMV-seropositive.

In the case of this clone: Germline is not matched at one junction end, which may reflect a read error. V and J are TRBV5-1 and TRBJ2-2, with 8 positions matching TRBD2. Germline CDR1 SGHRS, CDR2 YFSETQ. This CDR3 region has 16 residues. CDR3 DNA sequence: TGCGCCAGCAGCTTGGTTCTAGCGGGTGGCACCGGGGATCTGTTTTTT. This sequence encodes CASSLVLAGGTGDLFF. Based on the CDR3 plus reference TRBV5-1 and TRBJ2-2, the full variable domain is KAGVTQTPRYLIKTRGQQVTLSCSPISGHRSVSWYQQTPGQGLQFLFEYFSETQRNKGNFPGRFSGRQFSNSRSEMNVSTLELGDSALYLCASSLVLAGGTGDLFFGEGSRLTVL.

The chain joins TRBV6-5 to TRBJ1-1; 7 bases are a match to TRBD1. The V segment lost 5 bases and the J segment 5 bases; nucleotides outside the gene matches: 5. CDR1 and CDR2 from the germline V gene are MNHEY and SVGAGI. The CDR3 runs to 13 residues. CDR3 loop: CASSRGTATEAFF. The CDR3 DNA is TGTGCCAGCAGTCGAGGGACAGCGACTGAAGCTTTCTTT.

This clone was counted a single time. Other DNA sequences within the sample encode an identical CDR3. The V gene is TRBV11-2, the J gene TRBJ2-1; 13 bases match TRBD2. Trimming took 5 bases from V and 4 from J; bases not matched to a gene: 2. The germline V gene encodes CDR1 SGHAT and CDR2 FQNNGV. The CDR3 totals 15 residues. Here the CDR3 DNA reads TGTGCCAGCAGCCTGGGACTAGCGGGGTACAATGAGCAGTTCTTC. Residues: CASSLGLAGYNEQFF.

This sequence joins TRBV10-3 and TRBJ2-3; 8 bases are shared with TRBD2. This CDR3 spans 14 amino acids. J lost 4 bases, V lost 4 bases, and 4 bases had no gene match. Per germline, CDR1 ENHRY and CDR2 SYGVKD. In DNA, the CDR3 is TGTGCCATCAGTGCAGCGGGGGCGGCAGATACGCAGTATTTT. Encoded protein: CAISAAGAADTQYF.

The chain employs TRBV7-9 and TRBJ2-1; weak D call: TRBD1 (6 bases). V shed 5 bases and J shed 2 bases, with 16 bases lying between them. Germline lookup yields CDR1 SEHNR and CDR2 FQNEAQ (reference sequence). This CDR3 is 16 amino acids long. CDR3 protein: CASSPRPPGAYNEQFF. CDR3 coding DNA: TGTGCCAGCAGCCCACGTCCCCCAGGGGCCTACAATGAGCAGTTCTTC.

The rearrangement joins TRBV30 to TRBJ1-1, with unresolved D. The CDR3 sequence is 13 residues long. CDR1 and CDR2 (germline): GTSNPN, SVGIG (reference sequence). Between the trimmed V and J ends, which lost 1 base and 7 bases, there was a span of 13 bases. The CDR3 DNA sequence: TGTGCCTGGAGTGACAAAAACAGAAATGAAGCTTTCTTT. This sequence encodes CAWSDKNRNEAFF. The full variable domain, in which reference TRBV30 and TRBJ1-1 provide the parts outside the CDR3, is SQTIHQWPATLVQPVGSPLSLECTVEGTSNPNLYWYRQAAGRGLQLLFYSVGIGQISSEVPQNLSASRPQDRQFILSSKKLLLSDSGFYLCAWSDKNRNEAFFGQGTRLTVV.

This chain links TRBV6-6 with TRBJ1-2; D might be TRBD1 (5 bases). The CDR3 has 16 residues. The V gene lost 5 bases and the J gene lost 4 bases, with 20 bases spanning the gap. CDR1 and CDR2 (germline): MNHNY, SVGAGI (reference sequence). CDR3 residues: CASSLGGTESVYGYTF. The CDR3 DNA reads TGTGCCAGCAGTCTGGGGGGTACGGAGAGTGTCTATGGCTACACCTTC.

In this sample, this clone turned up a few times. DNA for the CDR3: TGTGCCAGCTCGCAGGGGGTTAACTATGGCTACACCTTC. Residues: CASSQGVNYGYTF. The chain couples TRBV6-5 to TRBJ1-2; TRBD1 aligns across 7 bases. The trim removed 8 bases at V and 1 base at J, leaving 4 bases unmatched. The germline CDR1 and CDR2 sequences are MNHEY and SVGAGI. The CDR3 spans 13 residues.

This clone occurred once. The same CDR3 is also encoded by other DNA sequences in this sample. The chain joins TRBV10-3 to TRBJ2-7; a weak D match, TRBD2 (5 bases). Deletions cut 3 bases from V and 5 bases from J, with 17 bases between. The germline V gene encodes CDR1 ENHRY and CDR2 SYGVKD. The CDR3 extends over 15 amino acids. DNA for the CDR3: TGTGCCATCAGTGAACGAACCGATGGACTGGACGAGCAGTACTTC. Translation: CAISERTDGLDEQYF.

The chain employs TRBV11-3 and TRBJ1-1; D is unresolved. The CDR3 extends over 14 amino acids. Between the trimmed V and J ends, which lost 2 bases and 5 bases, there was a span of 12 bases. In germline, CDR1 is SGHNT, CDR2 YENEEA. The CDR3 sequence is CASSLLGSRTEAFF. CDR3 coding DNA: TGTGCCAGCAGCTTATTAGGGAGTAGGACTGAAGCTTTCTTT.

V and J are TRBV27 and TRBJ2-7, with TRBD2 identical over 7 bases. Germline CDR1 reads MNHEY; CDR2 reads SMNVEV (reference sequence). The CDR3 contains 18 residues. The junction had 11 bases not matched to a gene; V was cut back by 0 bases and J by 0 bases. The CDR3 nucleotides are TGTGCCAGCAGTTTATCAGGAGCGGGGCTCCCCCTCTCCTACGAGCAGTACTTC. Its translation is CASSLSGAGLPLSYEQYF.

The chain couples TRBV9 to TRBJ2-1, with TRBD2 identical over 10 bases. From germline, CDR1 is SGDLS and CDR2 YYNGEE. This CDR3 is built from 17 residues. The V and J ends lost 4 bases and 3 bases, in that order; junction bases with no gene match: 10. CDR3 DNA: TGTGCCAGCAGCCCTACCAGCGGGGGGGGATTCTACAATGAGCAGTTCTTC. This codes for CASSPTSGGGFYNEQFF.

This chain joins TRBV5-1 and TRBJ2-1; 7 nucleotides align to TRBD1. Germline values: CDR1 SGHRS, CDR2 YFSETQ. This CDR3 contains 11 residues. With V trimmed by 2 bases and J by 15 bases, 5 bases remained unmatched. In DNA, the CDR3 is TGCGCCAGCAGCTTTGACAGGGCGAGGTTCTTC. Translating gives CASSFDRARFF.

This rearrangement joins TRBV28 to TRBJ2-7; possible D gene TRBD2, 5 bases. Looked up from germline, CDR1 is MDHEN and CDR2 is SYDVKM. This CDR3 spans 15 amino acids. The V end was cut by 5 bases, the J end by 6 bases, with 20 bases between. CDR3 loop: CASSGIGSGEGEQYF. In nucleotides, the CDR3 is TGTGCCAGCAGTGGTATAGGGTCTGGCGAGGGCGAGCAGTACTTC.

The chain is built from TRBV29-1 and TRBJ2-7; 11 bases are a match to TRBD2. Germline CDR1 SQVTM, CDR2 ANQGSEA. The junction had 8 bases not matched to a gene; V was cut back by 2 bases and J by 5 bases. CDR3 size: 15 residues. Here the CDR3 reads CSVETASGRIHEQYF. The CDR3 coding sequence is TGCAGCGTTGAAACCGCTAGCGGGAGGATCCACGAGCAGTACTTC.

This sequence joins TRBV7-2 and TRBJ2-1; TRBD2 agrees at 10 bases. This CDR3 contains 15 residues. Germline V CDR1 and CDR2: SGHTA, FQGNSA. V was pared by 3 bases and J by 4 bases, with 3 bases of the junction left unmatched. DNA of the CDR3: TGTGCCAGCAGCTTCGCACTAGCGGGGTACAATGAGCAGTTCTTC. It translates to CASSFALAGYNEQFF.

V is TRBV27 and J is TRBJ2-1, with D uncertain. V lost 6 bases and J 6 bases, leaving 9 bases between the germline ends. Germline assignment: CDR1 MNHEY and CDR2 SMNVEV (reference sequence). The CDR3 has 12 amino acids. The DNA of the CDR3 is TGTGCCAGCAGCGGTATTGGCAATGAGCAGTTCTTC. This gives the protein CASSGIGNEQFF.

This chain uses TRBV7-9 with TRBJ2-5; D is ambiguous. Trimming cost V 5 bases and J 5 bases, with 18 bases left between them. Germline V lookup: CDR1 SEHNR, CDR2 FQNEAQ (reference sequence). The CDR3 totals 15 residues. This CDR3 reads CASSKAAASGETQYF. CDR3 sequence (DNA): TGTGCCAGCAGCAAAGCAGCCGCTAGTGGGGAGACCCAGTACTTC.

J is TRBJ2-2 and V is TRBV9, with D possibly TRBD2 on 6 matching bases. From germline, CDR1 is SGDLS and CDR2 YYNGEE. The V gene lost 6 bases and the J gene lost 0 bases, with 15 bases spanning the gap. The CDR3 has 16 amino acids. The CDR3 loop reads CASTPLGGSNTGELFF. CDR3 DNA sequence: TGTGCCAGCACCCCCTTGGGGGGATCGAACACCGGGGAGCTGTTTTTT.

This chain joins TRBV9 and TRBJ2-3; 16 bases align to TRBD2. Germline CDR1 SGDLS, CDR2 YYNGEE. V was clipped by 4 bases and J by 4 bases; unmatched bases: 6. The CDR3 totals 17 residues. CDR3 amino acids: CASSSPGTSGRADTQYF. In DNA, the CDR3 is TGTGCCAGCAGCTCCCCCGGGACTAGCGGGAGGGCAGATACGCAGTATTTT.

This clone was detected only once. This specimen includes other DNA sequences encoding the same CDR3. This CDR3 reads CASSPGQGPYEQYF. The CDR3 DNA follows: TGTGCCAGCAGTCCGGGACAGGGACCCTACGAGCAGTACTTC. V is TRBV27 and J is TRBJ2-7; TRBD1 matches at 9 bases. V was pared by 5 bases and J by 2 bases, with 4 bases of the junction left unmatched. The CDR3 has 14 residues. CDR1 and CDR2 from the germline V gene are MNHEY and SMNVEV (reference sequence).

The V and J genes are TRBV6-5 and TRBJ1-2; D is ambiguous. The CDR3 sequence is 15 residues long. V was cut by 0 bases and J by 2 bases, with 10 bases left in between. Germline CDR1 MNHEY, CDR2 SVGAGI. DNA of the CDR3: TGTGCCAGCAGTTACTCGATAGCTCAAAACTATGGCTACACCTTC. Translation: CASSYSIAQNYGYTF.

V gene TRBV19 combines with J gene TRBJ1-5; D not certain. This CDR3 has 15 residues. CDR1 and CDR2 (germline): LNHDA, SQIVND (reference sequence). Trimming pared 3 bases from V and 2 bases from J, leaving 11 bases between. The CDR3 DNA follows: TGTGCCAGTAGTATTACCGGAGCGGGCAATCAGCCCCAGCATTTT. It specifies CASSITGAGNQPQHF. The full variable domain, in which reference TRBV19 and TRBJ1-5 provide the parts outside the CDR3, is DGGITQSPKYLFRKEGQNVTLSCEQNLNHDAMYWYRQDPGQGLRLIYYSQIVNDFQKGDIAEGYSVSREKKESFPLTVTSAQKNPTAFYLCASSITGAGNQPQHFGDGTRLSIL.